The present T cell receptor beta chain was sequenced within a study of Graves' ophthalmopathy and Graves' hyperthyroidism. Broader study findings: Ophthalmopathy progression cases were predicted by the model with approximately 66% sensitivity and 72% to 80% specificity.

RNA transcripts were the source from which TCR beta CDR3 regions were amplified. HTBI primers were used in a first-round RT-PCR, which preceded a second-round multiplex PCR. Each CDR3 protein is one row after TCRdb ran MiXCR on the multiplex PCR reads. The table shows about 740,000 distinct CDR3 sequences, with roughly 41% occurring only once. CDR3 size: 14 residues. Germline V gives CDR1 KGHDR, CDR2 SFDVKD. After removal of 6 bases from V and 5 bases from J, the junction contained 7 bases not matched to a gene. Thyroid ultrasound, orbital computed tomography, TRAb, serum thyroxine and clinical symptoms formed the basis of diagnosis. About this clonotype: Its antigen is unknown.

The sequenced sample consisted of peripheral blood. The chain employs TRBV24-1 and TRBJ2-5; 8 nucleotides line up with TRBD2. The sequence was obtained from an adult man with Graves' ophthalmopathy. CDR3 sequence: CATSPGGGGETQYF. In DNA form, the CDR3 reads TGTGCCACCAGTCCGGGAGGGGGAGGGGAGACCCAGTACTTC.